The rows below give T cell receptor beta chains drawn from one sample of a study of immune evolution from preneoplasia to lung adenocarcinoma. Assay: immunoSEQ multiplex PCR; the TCRdb copy retains only in-frame clones and omits some. The sample lists approximately 6,700 clones, over 65% occurring once. Material for sequencing was FFPE minimally invasive lung adenocarcinoma tissue. Receptor source: a person aged 55-80 years with lung adenocarcinoma. The CDR3 runs from the conserved cysteine through the conserved F or W. Each record gives: clone size, J gene, D gene, V gene, CDR3 protein, CDR3 DNA. A D gene is named only where the DNA matches it firmly. A row's size may be missing; if present it is once, few, many or a size class.

clone_size: once
j_call: TRBJ2-5
d_call: NA
v_call: TRBV5-1
cdr3_aa: CASSRDTSYQETQYF
cdr3_nt: TGCGCCAGCAGTCGGGACACTTCGTACCAAGAGACCCAGTACTTC

clone_size: NA
j_call: TRBJ2-7
d_call: NA
v_call: TRBV6-6
cdr3_aa: CASSYGPGYEQYF
cdr3_nt: TGTGCCAGCAGTTATGGTCCGGGCTACGAGCAGTACTTC

clone_size: NA
j_call: TRBJ2-5
d_call: TRBD2
v_call: TRBV5-1
cdr3_aa: CASSQAGAFQETQYF
cdr3_nt: TGCGCCAGCAGCCAAGCGGGAGCTTTCCAAGAGACCCAGTACTTC

clone_size: NA
j_call: TRBJ1-1
d_call: NA
v_call: TRBV7-9
cdr3_aa: CASSGTEAFF
cdr3_nt: TGTGCCAGCTCGGGGACTGAAGCTTTCTTT

clone_size: NA
j_call: TRBJ1-4
d_call: NA
v_call: TRBV18
cdr3_aa: CASSRDEKLFF
cdr3_nt: TGTGCCAGCTCCCGGGATGAAAAACTGTTTTTT

clone_size: NA
j_call: TRBJ2-5
d_call: NA
v_call: TRBV19
cdr3_aa: CASSIARAETQYF
cdr3_nt: TGTGCCAGTAGTATAGCACGGGCGGAGACCCAGTACTTC

clone_size: NA
j_call: TRBJ2-3
d_call: TRBD1
v_call: TRBV18
cdr3_aa: CASSLQGAHTDTQYF
cdr3_nt: TGTGCCAGCTCACTTCAGGGGGCCCACACAGATACGCAGTATTTT

clone_size: NA
j_call: TRBJ2-3
d_call: TRBD2
v_call: TRBV7-3
cdr3_aa: CASSLSGMGTDTQYF
cdr3_nt: TGTGCCAGCAGCTTGAGCGGGATGGGCACAGATACGCAGTATTTT

clone_size: NA
j_call: TRBJ2-4
d_call: TRBD1
v_call: TRBV6-1
cdr3_aa: CASAGGAEYIQYF
cdr3_nt: TGTGCCAGCGCAGGGGGCGCTGAATACATTCAGTACTTC

clone_size: once
j_call: TRBJ2-7
d_call: NA
v_call: TRBV9
cdr3_aa: CASSVYIRDTYEQYF
cdr3_nt: TGTGCCAGCAGCGTATATATCCGGGACACCTACGAGCAGTACTTC

clone_size: NA
j_call: TRBJ2-7
d_call: NA
v_call: TRBV11-2
cdr3_aa: CASSLPLSLGPFYEQYF
cdr3_nt: TGTGCCAGCAGCTTACCCCTGTCCCTCGGACCTTTCTACGAGCAGTACTTC

clone_size: NA
j_call: TRBJ1-2
d_call: NA
v_call: TRBV5-6
cdr3_aa: CASSLAQGYGYTF
cdr3_nt: TGTGCCAGCAGCTTGGCCCAGGGCTATGGCTACACCTTC

clone_size: NA
j_call: TRBJ2-1
d_call: NA
v_call: TRBV7-2
cdr3_aa: CASSWPGTGDPNEQFF
cdr3_nt: TGTGCCAGCAGCTGGCCCGGGACTGGAGACCCCAATGAGCAGTTCTTC

clone_size: NA
j_call: TRBJ2-1
d_call: TRBD1
v_call: TRBV5-1
cdr3_aa: CASSGAGGYNEQFF
cdr3_nt: TGCGCCAGCAGCGGGGCAGGGGGCTACAATGAGCAGTTCTTC

clone_size: once
j_call: TRBJ2-3
d_call: NA
v_call: TRBV30
cdr3_aa: CAWSIGPDTQYF
cdr3_nt: TGTGCCTGGAGTATAGGACCAGATACGCAGTATTTT

clone_size: once
j_call: TRBJ2-1
d_call: NA
v_call: TRBV9
cdr3_aa: CASSTRLNNEQFF
cdr3_nt: TGTGCCAGCAGCACCCGACTCAACAATGAGCAGTTCTTC

clone_size: NA
j_call: TRBJ1-4
d_call: TRBD1
v_call: TRBV6-5
cdr3_aa: CASSHRGRELFF
cdr3_nt: TGTGCCAGCAGCCACAGGGGGCGCGAACTGTTTTTT

clone_size: NA
j_call: TRBJ2-7
d_call: NA
v_call: TRBV28
cdr3_aa: CASSPGTVSYEQYF
cdr3_nt: TGTGCCAGCAGTCCCGGGACCGTTAGCTACGAGCAGTACTTC

clone_size: NA
j_call: TRBJ1-1
d_call: NA
v_call: TRBV9
cdr3_aa: CASSKGPLGTEAFF
cdr3_nt: TGTGCCAGCAGCAAAGGTCCTCTGGGCACTGAAGCTTTCTTT

clone_size: NA
j_call: TRBJ1-1
d_call: NA
v_call: TRBV19
cdr3_aa: CASSNLRVGNTEAFF
cdr3_nt: TGTGCCAGTAGTAACCTGCGTGTTGGGAACACTGAAGCTTTCTTT

clone_size: few
j_call: TRBJ2-1
d_call: TRBD2
v_call: TRBV4-1
cdr3_aa: CASSQGLAALYNEQFF
cdr3_nt: TGCGCCAGCAGCCAGGGACTAGCAGCCCTCTACAATGAGCAGTTCTTC

clone_size: few
j_call: TRBJ1-3
d_call: NA
v_call: TRBV9
cdr3_aa: CASSPRAASSGNTIYF
cdr3_nt: TGTGCCAGCAGCCCCCGGGCGGCGAGCTCTGGAAACACCATATATTTT

clone_size: NA
j_call: TRBJ1-5
d_call: NA
v_call: TRBV6-5
cdr3_aa: CASHPGFGNQPQHF
cdr3_nt: TGTGCCAGTCATCCAGGGTTTGGCAATCAGCCCCAGCATTTT

clone_size: NA
j_call: TRBJ2-5
d_call: NA
v_call: TRBV5-1
cdr3_aa: CASRIIAEETQYF
cdr3_nt: TGCGCCAGCCGAATAATAGCGGAAGAGACCCAGTACTTC

clone_size: NA
j_call: TRBJ2-7
d_call: TRBD1
v_call: TRBV5-1
cdr3_aa: CASSTTGGSYEQYF
cdr3_nt: TGCGCCAGCAGCACGACAGGGGGTTCCTACGAGCAGTACTTC

clone_size: NA
j_call: TRBJ2-3
d_call: TRBD2
v_call: TRBV11-2
cdr3_aa: CASSSRGAGLTDTQYF
cdr3_nt: TGTGCCAGCAGCTCGAGGGGAGCGGGACTAACAGATACGCAGTATTTT

clone_size: NA
j_call: TRBJ2-1
d_call: NA
v_call: TRBV6-6
cdr3_aa: CASRPLAVSYNEQFF
cdr3_nt: TGTGCCAGCAGACCCTTAGCGGTCTCCTACAATGAGCAGTTCTTC

clone_size: once
j_call: TRBJ2-7
d_call: TRBD1
v_call: TRBV15
cdr3_aa: CATSDRDEQYF
cdr3_nt: TGTGCCACCAGCGACAGGGACGAGCAGTACTTC

clone_size: few
j_call: TRBJ2-3
d_call: TRBD2
v_call: TRBV10-3
cdr3_aa: CAISSTSGSADTQYF
cdr3_nt: TGTGCCATTAGCTCGACTAGCGGGAGTGCAGATACGCAGTATTTT

clone_size: NA
j_call: TRBJ2-5
d_call: TRBD2
v_call: TRBV2
cdr3_aa: CASRTSGRVETQYF
cdr3_nt: TGTGCCAGCAGGACTAGCGGGAGGGTAGAGACCCAGTACTTC

clone_size: NA
j_call: TRBJ2-7
d_call: NA
v_call: TRBV2
cdr3_aa: CASIPRGLHEQYF
cdr3_nt: TGTGCCAGCATCCCCAGGGGCCTCCACGAGCAGTACTTC

clone_size: NA
j_call: TRBJ1-1
d_call: NA
v_call: TRBV30
cdr3_aa: CALAKLSRGTEAFF
cdr3_nt: TGTGCCTTGGCGAAACTTTCGCGGGGGACTGAAGCTTTCTTT

clone_size: NA
j_call: TRBJ1-1
d_call: NA
v_call: TRBV9
cdr3_aa: CASSVVAQAGALGDTEAFF
cdr3_nt: TGTGCCAGCAGCGTAGTTGCCCAGGCAGGGGCTCTTGGCGACACTGAAGCTTTCTTT

clone_size: NA
j_call: TRBJ2-2
d_call: TRBD1
v_call: TRBV5-1
cdr3_aa: CASSVGQGNTGELFF
cdr3_nt: TGCGCCAGCAGCGTGGGACAGGGGAACACCGGGGAGCTGTTTTTT

clone_size: few
j_call: TRBJ2-3
d_call: NA
v_call: TRBV7-8
cdr3_aa: CASIPGGTATDTQYF
cdr3_nt: TGTGCCAGCATTCCAGGTGGGACTGCCACAGATACGCAGTATTTT

clone_size: NA
j_call: TRBJ2-5
d_call: NA
v_call: TRBV5-1
cdr3_aa: CASSPIGYQETQYF
cdr3_nt: TGCGCCAGCAGCCCGATTGGGTACCAAGAGACCCAGTACTTC

clone_size: NA
j_call: TRBJ1-1
d_call: NA
v_call: TRBV5-1
cdr3_aa: CASSLLGTGLNTEAFF
cdr3_nt: TGCGCCAGCAGCTTGCTGGGTACAGGGCTGAACACTGAAGCTTTCTTT

clone_size: NA
j_call: TRBJ1-2
d_call: TRBD1
v_call: TRBV7-9
cdr3_aa: CASSLATGDGYTF
cdr3_nt: TGTGCCAGCAGCTTAGCGACAGGGGATGGCTACACCTTC

clone_size: NA
j_call: TRBJ2-1
d_call: NA
v_call: TRBV2
cdr3_aa: CASSEVGGTYNEQFF
cdr3_nt: TGTGCCAGCAGTGAAGTAGGCGGAACCTACAATGAGCAGTTCTTC

clone_size: NA
j_call: TRBJ2-3
d_call: TRBD1
v_call: TRBV7-3
cdr3_aa: CASSLRGGFTDTQYF
cdr3_nt: TGTGCCAGCAGCTTACGAGGGGGCTTCACAGATACGCAGTATTTT

clone_size: NA
j_call: TRBJ1-1
d_call: NA
v_call: TRBV5-1
cdr3_aa: CASSLGGGYTEAFF
cdr3_nt: TGCGCCAGCAGCTTGGGGGGGGGATACACTGAAGCTTTCTTT

clone_size: NA
j_call: TRBJ2-4
d_call: TRBD2
v_call: TRBV4-1
cdr3_aa: CASSQGTSGSWDIQYF
cdr3_nt: TGCGCCAGCAGCCAAGGGACTAGCGGGTCGTGGGACATTCAGTACTTC

clone_size: NA
j_call: TRBJ2-7
d_call: NA
v_call: TRBV12-1
cdr3_aa: CASSFAQGTSGVYEQYF
cdr3_nt: NA

clone_size: NA
j_call: TRBJ2-5
d_call: NA
v_call: TRBV2
cdr3_aa: CASSRPGFQETQYF
cdr3_nt: TGTGCCAGCAGTCGGCCGGGATTCCAAGAGACCCAGTACTTC

clone_size: NA
j_call: TRBJ2-7
d_call: TRBD1
v_call: TRBV7-3
cdr3_aa: CASSPGTGWTYEQYF
cdr3_nt: TGTGCCAGCAGCCCAGGGACAGGATGGACCTACGAGCAGTACTTC

clone_size: NA
j_call: TRBJ1-5
d_call: NA
v_call: TRBV15
cdr3_aa: CATSRGGGGNQPQHF
cdr3_nt: TGTGCCACCAGCAGAGGGGGGGGCGGCAATCAGCCCCAGCATTTT

clone_size: NA
j_call: TRBJ1-2
d_call: NA
v_call: TRBV19
cdr3_aa: CASSTPRRAVYGYTF
cdr3_nt: TGTGCCAGTAGTACCCCCCGCAGGGCCGTCTATGGCTACACCTTC

clone_size: NA
j_call: TRBJ2-3
d_call: NA
v_call: TRBV11-2
cdr3_aa: CASSLVTDTQYF
cdr3_nt: TGTGCCAGCAGCTTAGTAACAGATACGCAGTATTTT

clone_size: NA
j_call: TRBJ2-3
d_call: TRBD2
v_call: TRBV7-2
cdr3_aa: CASSTGLAGSTDTQYF
cdr3_nt: TGTGCCAGCAGCACTGGACTAGCGGGTAGTACAGATACGCAGTATTTT

clone_size: NA
j_call: TRBJ1-4
d_call: TRBD1
v_call: TRBV27
cdr3_aa: CASSLTGVGEKLFF
cdr3_nt: TGTGCCAGCAGTCTGACAGGGGTTGGTGAAAAACTGTTTTTT

clone_size: NA
j_call: TRBJ2-3
d_call: TRBD2
v_call: TRBV29-1
cdr3_aa: CSVGTASGTTDTQYF
cdr3_nt: TGCAGCGTTGGAACGGCTAGCGGGACCACAGATACGCAGTATTTT

clone_size: NA
j_call: TRBJ2-2
d_call: NA
v_call: TRBV6-4
cdr3_aa: CASSCGELFF
cdr3_nt: TGTGCCAGCAGTTGCGGGGAGCTGTTTTTT

clone_size: NA
j_call: TRBJ2-3
d_call: TRBD1
v_call: TRBV6-4
cdr3_aa: CASSPGQGDTDTQYF
cdr3_nt: TGTGCCAGCAGTCCGGGACAGGGAGACACAGATACGCAGTATTTT

clone_size: NA
j_call: TRBJ1-1
d_call: NA
v_call: TRBV2
cdr3_aa: CASSGPSGMNTEAFF
cdr3_nt: TGTGCCAGCAGTGGGCCCTCCGGAATGAACACTGAAGCTTTCTTT

clone_size: once
j_call: TRBJ2-1
d_call: NA
v_call: TRBV21-1
cdr3_aa: CASSKTGRNEQFF
cdr3_nt: TGTGCCAGCAGCAAGACAGGGAGGAATGAGCAGTTCTTC